This T cell receptor beta chain stems from a study of glioma-infiltrating T cells. Between the trimmed V and J ends, which lost 2 bases and 11 bases, there was a span of 21 bases. The CDR3 has 15 residues. Germline values: CDR1 MNHEY, CDR2 SVGEGT. Points from the study as a whole: Tissue-blood divergence was below expectation in non-neoplastic patients, above in gliomas. CDR3 overlap between tissue and blood was very small.

A word on this clonotype: Its antigen is currently unknown.

Amplification of TCR alpha and beta CDR3 regions from RNA used iRepertoire nested multiplex PCR. Input was about 85-400 ng of tissue mRNA or PBMC total RNA. TCRdb independently ran MiXCR on the multiplex PCR reads; one entry per CDR3 protein. Here the sample spans about 140,000 distinct CDR3 sequences, about 39% being singletons. The sample was glioma tissue, nonneoplastic brain tissue, or PBMCs (not recorded which). The source of this sequence is a human donor with low-grade glioma or glioblastoma, undergoing nonglioma brain surgery, or in good health (not recorded which). This chain links TRBV6-2 or TRBV6-3 with TRBJ1-1, with a weak D call TRBD1 (5 bases). The CDR3 DNA reads as TGTGCCAGCAGTTACGCGACGGGAAGGGACCGCAAGGCTTTCTTT. This gives the protein CASSYATGRDRKAFF.